This T cell receptor (beta chain) was obtained from a study of blood T cell repertoires in COVID-19. In the study overall: Samples representing acute and convalescent COVID-19 were sourced from the United States, Italy and Spain. Nucleic acid was either cDNA or gDNA, and it came from T cells, B-cell-depleted T cells, or PBMCs.

The CDR3 is 15 residues long. Looked up from germline, CDR1 is SEHNR and CDR2 is FQNEAQ (reference sequence). V lost 1 base to trimming and J lost 1 base; unmatched junction nucleotides: 3. Authors' processing steps: Using reference gene primer amplification, nucleated cell counts were estimated. Sequencing was performed with immunoSEQ multiplex PCR; in TCRdb, only in-frame clones are kept and a portion is missing. That table furnishes V, J and clone size, whereas the DNA furnished D and trimming. The table shows under 110,000 clones, with 84% occurring only once. This TCR derives from a woman aged 55-75 years with acute or convalescent COVID-19. What was sequenced was peripheral blood. The chain has TRBV7-9 and TRBJ2-5; the match to TRBD1 covers 7 bases. CDR3 in amino acids: CASSLEGQPQETQYF. The CDR3 DNA follows: TGTGCCAGCAGCTTAGAGGGACAGCCCCAAGAGACCCAGTACTTC. The complete variable domain, with remaining parts taken from reference TRBV7-9 and TRBJ2-5, reads DTGVSQNPRHKITKRGQNVTFRCDPISEHNRLYWYRQTLGQGPEFLTYFQNEAQLEKSRLLSDRFSAERPKGSFSTLEIQRTEQGDSAMYLCASSLEGQPQETQYFGPGTRLLVL.